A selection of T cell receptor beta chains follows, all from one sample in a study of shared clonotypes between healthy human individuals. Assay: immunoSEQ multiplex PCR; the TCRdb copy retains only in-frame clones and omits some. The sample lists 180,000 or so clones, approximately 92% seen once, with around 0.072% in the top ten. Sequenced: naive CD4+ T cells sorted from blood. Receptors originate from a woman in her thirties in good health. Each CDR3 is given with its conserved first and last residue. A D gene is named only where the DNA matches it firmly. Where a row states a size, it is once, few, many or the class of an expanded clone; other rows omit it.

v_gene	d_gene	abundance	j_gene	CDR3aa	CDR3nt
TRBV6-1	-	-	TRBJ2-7	CASSEQSGYEQYF	TGTGCCAGCAGTGAACAATCCGGCTACGAGCAGTACTTC
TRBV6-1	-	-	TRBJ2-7	CATDAGNSRSEQYF	TGTGCCACCGACGCCGGGAACTCAAGGAGCGAGCAGTACTTC
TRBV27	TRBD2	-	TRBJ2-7	CASSLAGTRTFGQYF	TGTGCCAGCAGTCTAGCCGGGACTAGGACGTTTGGGCAGTACTTC
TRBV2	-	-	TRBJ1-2	CASGGSPADDYGYTF	TGTGCCAGCGGGGGGAGCCCCGCAGACGACTATGGCTACACCTTC
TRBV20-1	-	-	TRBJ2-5	CSALQETQYF	TGCAGTGCTTTACAAGAGACCCAGTACTTC
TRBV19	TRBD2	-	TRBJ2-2	CASSGLAGNTGELFF	TGTGCCAGTAGTGGACTAGCGGGGAACACCGGGGAGCTGTTTTTT
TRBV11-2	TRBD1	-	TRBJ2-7	CASSSLRDRGEQYF	TGTGCCAGCAGCTCACTCCGGGACAGGGGCGAGCAGTACTTC
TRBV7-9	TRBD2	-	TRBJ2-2	CASSSTSENTGELFF	TGTGCCAGCAGCTCAACTAGCGAGAACACCGGGGAGCTGTTTTTT
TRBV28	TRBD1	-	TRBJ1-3	CASSPGDSASGNTIYF	TGTGCCAGCAGCCCCGGGGACAGTGCCTCTGGAAACACCATATATTTT
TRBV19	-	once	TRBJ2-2	CASSMGTGELFF	TGTGCCAGTAGTATGGGAACCGGGGAGCTGTTTTTT
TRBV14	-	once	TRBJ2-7	CASSENPGVRKRHEQYF	TGTGCCAGCAGCGAAAATCCGGGGGTTCGGAAGAGGCACGAGCAGTACTTC
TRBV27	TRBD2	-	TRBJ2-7	CASRITSGRAYEQYF	TGTGCCAGCAGAATAACTAGCGGGAGGGCCTACGAGCAATACTTC
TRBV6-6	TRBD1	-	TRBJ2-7	CASSRIKGQGYEQYF	TGTGCCAGCAGCAGAATCAAGGGACAGGGTTACGAGCAGTACTTC
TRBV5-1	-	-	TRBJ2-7	CASSLVGSSYEQYF	TGCGCCAGCAGCTTGGTTGGCAGCTCCTACGAGCAGTACTTC
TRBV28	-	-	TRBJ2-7	CASSGGTPVEQYF	TGTGCCAGCAGTGGGGGAACCCCCGTCGAGCAGTACTTC
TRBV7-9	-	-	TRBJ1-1	CASRNRGTKNTEAFF	TGTGCCAGCAGGAACCGGGGGACCAAAAACACTGAAGCTTTCTTT
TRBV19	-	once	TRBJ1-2	CASSRMDRSTFYGYTF	TGTGCCAGTAGTAGAATGGACCGCTCCACCTTTTATGGCTACACCTTC
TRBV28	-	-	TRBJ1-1	CASSSGTLDAFF	TGTGCCAGCAGTTCCGGGACCCTGGACGCTTTCTTT
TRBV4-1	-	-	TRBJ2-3	CASSQGLMREWGDTQYF	TGCGCCAGCAGCCAAGGTCTAATGAGGGAGTGGGGAGATACGCAGTATTTT
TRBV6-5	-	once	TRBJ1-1	CASSYLPGRYNTEAFF	TGTGCCAGCAGTTACCTTCCGGGAAGGTATAACACTGAAGCTTTCTTT
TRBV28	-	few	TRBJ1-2	CASRKTANDGYTF	TGTGCCAGCAGGAAGACAGCGAACGATGGCTACACCTTC
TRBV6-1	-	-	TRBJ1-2	CAISTGGYGYTF	TGTGCCATTTCGACGGGGGGCTATGGCTACACCTTC
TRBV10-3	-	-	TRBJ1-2	CAISESTQAGGYTF	TGTGCCATCAGTGAGTCGACCCAGGCCGGTGGCTACACCTTC
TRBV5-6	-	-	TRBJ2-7	CASSFWETYEQYF	TGTGCCAGCAGCTTCTGGGAAACCTACGAGCAGTACTTC
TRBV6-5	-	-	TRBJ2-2	CASSYSQYTGELFF	TGTGCCAGCAGTTACTCGCAGTACACCGGGGAGCTGTTTTTT
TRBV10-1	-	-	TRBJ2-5	CASSAGGEEQYF	TGCGCCAGCAGTGCTGGGGGAGAAGAGCAGTACTTC
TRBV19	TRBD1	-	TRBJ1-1	CASSIRTGGTEAFF	TGTGCCAGTAGTATCAGGACAGGGGGGACTGAAGCTTTCTTT
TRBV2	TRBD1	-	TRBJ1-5	CASSDTGDQPQHF	TGTGCCAGCAGTGATACAGGGGATCAGCCCCAGCATTTT
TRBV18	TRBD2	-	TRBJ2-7	CASSPRGSGSSYEQYF	TGTGCCAGCTCACCCCGGGGTAGCGGGAGCTCCTACGAGCAGTACTTC
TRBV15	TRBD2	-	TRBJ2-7	CATSRPQGTSGYYEQYF	TGTGCCACCAGCAGACCCCAAGGCACTAGCGGTTACTACGAGCAGTACTTC
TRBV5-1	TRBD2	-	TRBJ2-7	CASSFNPQGGSYEQYF	TGCGCCAGCAGCTTTAATCCCCAGGGAGGGAGCTACGAGCAGTACTTC
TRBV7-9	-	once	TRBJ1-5	CASSPAGFQPQHF	TGTGCCAGCAGCCCAGCGGGTTTTCAGCCCCAGCATTTT
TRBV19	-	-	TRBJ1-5	CASNPGGNQPQHF	TGTGCCAGTAATCCCGGTGGCAATCAGCCCCAGCATTTT
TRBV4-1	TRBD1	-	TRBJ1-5	CASSQNRGGPDSNQPQHF	TGCGCCAGCAGCCAGAACAGGGGCGGACCAGATAGCAATCAGCCCCAGCATTTT
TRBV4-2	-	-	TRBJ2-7	CASSQDRAGTYEQYF	TGTGCCAGCAGCCAAGACAGGGCGGGGACCTACGAGCAGTACTTC
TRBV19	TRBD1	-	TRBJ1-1	CASSDRGTEAFF	TGTGCCAGTTCGGACAGGGGGACTGAAGCTTTCTTT
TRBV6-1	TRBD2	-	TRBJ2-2	CASSGLAVNTGELFF	TGTGCCAGCAGTGGGCTAGCGGTAAACACCGGGGAGCTGTTTTTT
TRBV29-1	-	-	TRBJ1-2	CSGQDWSYGYTF	TGCAGCGGGCAGGATTGGAGCTATGGCTACACCTTC
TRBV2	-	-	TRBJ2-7	CASSRDLSYEQYF	TGTGCCAGCAGCAGGGATCTCTCCTACGAGCAGTACTTC
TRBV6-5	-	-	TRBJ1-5	CASSSGHPYSNQPQHF	TGTGCCAGCAGTTCAGGGCACCCTTATAGCAATCAGCCCCAGCATTTT
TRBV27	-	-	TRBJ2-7	CASSFVTAYEQYF	TGTGCCAGCAGTTTCGTGACAGCCTACGAGCAGTACTTC